The 16 T cell receptor beta chains listed next were all sequenced from one sample in a study of identifying expanded T cells in peripheral blood. The table came from immunoSEQ multiplex PCR; TCRdb's copy has only in-frame clones and leaves some out. The sample shows some 93,000 clones, 88% of them seen only once. The sequencing sample was made of blood. The receptor set was obtained from a person aged 18 to 70 in good health.

The V and J genes are TRBV18 and TRBJ1-1; tentatively, D is TRBD1 (6 bases). V dropped 0 bases and J dropped 0 bases, with 11 bases sitting between them. This CDR3 region has 16 residues. From germline, CDR1 is KGHSH and CDR2 LQKENI. The CDR3 sequence is CASSPPGQTMNTEAFF. In nucleotides, the CDR3 is TGTGCCAGCTCACCACCAGGACAGACCATGAACACTGAAGCTTTCTTT.

The genes are TRBV5-4 and TRBJ2-5; TRBD1 aligns across 9 bases. The V segment lost 7 bases and the J segment 4 bases; nucleotides outside the gene matches: 11. This CDR3 is 15 amino acids long. Germline lookup yields CDR1 SGHNT and CDR2 YYREEE (reference sequence). The CDR3 sequence: CASSTTGGALETQYF. DNA of the CDR3: TGTGCCAGCTCAACTACAGGGGGCGCGTTAGAGACCCAGTACTTC.

This chain joins TRBV5-6 and TRBJ1-5, with TRBD1 matching 8 bases. CDR3 length: 16 amino acids. The ends lost 3 bases at V and 6 bases at J; junction bases unmatched: 11. Germline assignment: CDR1 SGHDT and CDR2 YYEEEE. The CDR3 DNA is TGTGCCAGCAGCTCGACCAGGGGGCGTATAGGTCAGCCCCAGCATTTT. This encodes CASSSTRGRIGQPQHF. The variable domain in full, completed from reference TRBV5-6 and TRBJ1-5, reads DAGVTQSPTHLIKTRGQQVTLRCSPKSGHDTVSWYQQALGQGPQFIFQYYEEEERQRGNFPDRFSGHQFPNYSSELNVNALLLGDSALYLCASSSTRGRIGQPQHFGDGTRLSIL.

This clone occurred once. The rearrangement links TRBV7-6 to TRBJ1-6, with 9 positions matching TRBD1. Per the germline V gene, CDR1 is SGHVS and CDR2 is FNYEAQ. V lost 5 bases, J lost 9 bases, and 5 bases stayed unmatched. This CDR3 has 14 amino acids. The CDR3 DNA follows: TGTGCCAGCAGCAGCCGGGACAGGGCTTCACCCCTCCACTTT. Amino acids: CASSSRDRASPLHF. Complete variable domain (other parts from reference TRBV7-6 and TRBJ1-6): GAGVSQSPRYKVTKRGQDVALRCDPISGHVSLYWYRQALGQGPEFLTYFNYEAQQDKSGLPNDRFSAERPEGSISTLTIQRTEQRDSAMYRCASSSRDRASPLHFGNGTRLTVT.

V is TRBV19 and J is TRBJ1-1; D perhaps matches TRBD1 (5 bases). Germline V gives CDR1 LNHDA, CDR2 SQIVND (reference sequence). Trimming removed 6 bases at V and 0 bases at J, with 11 bases between. The length of the CDR3 is 14 residues. The CDR3 region is CASSQGRMNTEAFF. As DNA, the CDR3 is TGTGCCAGTAGCCAGGGACGGATGAACACTGAAGCTTTCTTT. The variable domain in full, completed from reference TRBV19 and TRBJ1-1, reads DGGITQSPKYLFRKEGQNVTLSCEQNLNHDAMYWYRQDPGQGLRLIYYSQIVNDFQKGDIAEGYSVSREKKESFPLTVTSAQKNPTAFYLCASSQGRMNTEAFFGQGTRLTVV.

The chain couples TRBV7-2 to TRBJ1-2; D gene unclear. The germline V gene encodes CDR1 SGHTA and CDR2 FQGNSA. The CDR3 extends over 14 amino acids. V lost 1 base, J lost 3 bases, and 9 bases lay in between. The CDR3 spells CASSLGTVYYGYTF. The CDR3 DNA is TGTGCCAGCAGCTTAGGAACAGTCTACTATGGCTACACCTTC.

The J gene is TRBJ1-6, the V gene TRBV6-6, with TRBD1 identical over 7 bases. CDR3 size: 14 residues. V trimming: 5 bases; J trimming: 7 bases; junction bases outside the gene matches: 5. In germline, CDR1 is MNHNY, CDR2 SVGAGI (reference sequence). The CDR3 is CASSHGTANSPLHF. The DNA for the CDR3 is TGTGCCAGCAGTCACGGGACAGCAAATTCACCCCTCCACTTT.

The J gene is TRBJ2-2, the V gene TRBV4-1; 7 bases fit TRBD1. After removal of 8 bases from V and 5 bases from J, the junction contained 11 bases not matched to a gene. The CDR3 runs to 15 residues. Germline assignment: CDR1 MGHRA and CDR2 YSYEKL. This CDR3 is CASRLAGGDTGELFF. The CDR3 DNA reads as TGCGCCAGCCGATTGGCAGGGGGAGATACCGGGGAGCTGTTTTTT.

The chain has TRBV4-1 and TRBJ1-3; no reliable D call. Per germline, CDR1 MGHRA and CDR2 YSYEKL. The V and J ends lost 3 bases and 5 bases respectively, with 5 bases between them. The CDR3 is made up of 12 amino acids. This chain's CDR3 is CASSHDRNTIYF. The CDR3 DNA sequence: TGCGCCAGCAGCCACGACAGAAACACCATATATTTT.

The chain carries TRBV6-1 and TRBJ2-3; D perhaps matches TRBD1 (6 bases). The germline gives CDR1 MNHNS, CDR2 SASEGT. V was trimmed by 10 bases and J by 1 base, leaving 12 bases between them. The CDR3 is 13 amino acids. Here the CDR3 reads CAISRQGTDTQYF. The DNA for the CDR3 is TGTGCCATCTCCAGACAGGGCACAGATACGCAGTATTTT.

The chain joins TRBV5-1 to TRBJ2-2, with a possible D match to TRBD2 (5 bases). The CDR3 spans 15 residues. V dropped 0 bases and J dropped 3 bases, with 9 bases sitting between them. Per the germline V gene, CDR1 is SGHRS and CDR2 is YFSETQ. The CDR3 region is CASSLARDHTGELFF. The CDR3 nucleotides are TGCGCCAGCAGCTTGGCCCGGGATCACACCGGGGAGCTGTTTTTT.

This sequence joins TRBV19 and TRBJ2-7; 11 bases are shared with TRBD2. Unmatched junction bases numbered 10, after V lost 10 bases and J lost 2 bases. From germline, CDR1 is LNHDA and CDR2 SQIVND (reference sequence). This CDR3 is 15 amino acids long. The CDR3 DNA reads TGTGCCACCCGACTCGGGACTAGCGGTACCTACGAGCAGTACTTC. This codes for CATRLGTSGTYEQYF.

The chain joins TRBV5-1 to TRBJ2-6, with D possibly being TRBD1 (6 bases). V lost 4 bases to trimming and J lost 0 bases, with 8 bases between them. This CDR3 spans 15 amino acids. Germline lookup yields CDR1 SGHRS and CDR2 YFSETQ. The CDR3 reads CASSPDSSGANVLTF. As DNA, the CDR3 is TGCGCCAGCAGCCCGGACAGCTCTGGGGCCAACGTCCTGACTTTC.

V usage is TRBV10-2 and J usage is TRBJ2-7; D may correspond to TRBD1 or TRBD2 (5 bases each). There are 16 residues in the CDR3. Trimming cost V 7 bases and J 7 bases, with 26 bases left between them. Germline CDR1 is WSHSY and CDR2 is SAAADI. The CDR3 DNA sequence: TGCGCCAGCAAGGACGCCGTGCAGGGACGGGAATCGGAGCAGTACTTC. This codes for CASKDAVQGRESEQYF.

V usage is TRBV19 and J usage is TRBJ1-3, with D hard to call. In germline, CDR1 is LNHDA, CDR2 SQIVND (reference sequence). Trimming left V 2 bases short and J 7 bases short, with 21 bases between. This CDR3 spans 17 amino acids. CDR3 protein: CASSIRSEGAERNTIYF. The CDR3 region has the DNA TGTGCCAGTAGTATAAGGTCTGAAGGAGCCGAACGGAACACCATATATTTT.

This clone was observed a few times. The chain carries TRBV5-1 and TRBJ2-7; 8 nucleotides line up with TRBD1. This CDR3 is built from 13 residues. Germline loops: CDR1 SGHRS, CDR2 YFSETQ. With V trimmed by 4 bases and J by 7 bases, 7 bases remained unmatched. DNA of the CDR3: TGCGCCAGCAGCCCGACCGGGGACAGGGAGCAGTACTTC. This sequence encodes CASSPTGDREQYF.